The clone carrying this T cell receptor (beta chain) was counted once. The data derive from a study of blood T cell repertoires in COVID-19. Study as a whole: Acute-phase and convalescent COVID-19 samples originated in the United States, Italy and Spain. Sample material is recorded as cDNA or gDNA derived from T cells, B-cell-depleted T cells, or PBMCs.

The CDR3 contains 17 residues. Authors' analysis steps: Reference gene primer amplification yielded estimated nucleated cell counts. Sequencing was performed with immunoSEQ multiplex PCR; in TCRdb, only in-frame clones are kept and a portion is missing. For V, J and clone size, that table is used; D and trimming come from the DNA. This sample has approximately 240,000 clones, with about four fifths found just once. The genes are TRBV21-1 and TRBJ1-6. TRBV21-1 is deemed a pseudogene. The sequence was collected from an older woman with acute or convalescent COVID-19. Sequenced material: peripheral blood. DNA for the CDR3: TGTGCCAGCAGCAAAACACCAGCTAGCTCCTATAATTCACCCCTCCACTTT. Amino acids: CASSKTPASSYNSPLHF.